Below are 19 T cell receptor beta chains sequenced from a single sample in a study of cytomegalovirus exposure and HLA in healthy donors. Use of 60 Vbeta and 13 Jbeta primers characterized the PCR. Here immunoSEQ multiplex PCR was the method, and the copy in TCRdb shows in-frame clones only, minus some. The table records 65,000 to 90,000 clones, over 70% of them present only once. The material sequenced was PBMCs. All receptors derive from a man aged 35-49 years in good health and CMV-seronegative.

The chain links TRBV6-5 to TRBJ2-7; weak D call: TRBD2 (5 bases). Germline V CDR1 and CDR2: MNHEY, SVGAGI. CDR3 size: 13 residues. V lost 3 bases and J lost 5, with 11 bases in between. The CDR3 coding sequence is TGTGCCAGCAGTTATCGGGGTTTAGACGAGCAGTACTTC. This gives the protein CASSYRGLDEQYF.

The chain carries TRBV25-1 and TRBJ1-1; no definite D call. Germline V gene sequence: CDR1 MGHDK, CDR2 SYGVNS. The CDR3 sequence is 14 residues long. Trimming pared 0 bases from V and 4 bases from J, leaving 9 bases between. CDR3 in amino acids: CASSEYQEGTEAFF. In nucleotides, the CDR3 is TGTGCCAGCAGTGAATACCAGGAAGGCACTGAAGCTTTCTTT. Supplemented by reference TRBV25-1 and TRBJ1-1, the full variable domain reads EADIYQTPRYLVIGTGKKITLECSQTMGHDKMYWYQQDPGMELHLIHYSYGVNSTEKGDLSSESTVSRIRTEHFPLTLESARPSHTSQYLCASSEYQEGTEAFFGQGTRLTVV.

The V and J genes are TRBV7-8 and TRBJ1-4; 9 bases align to TRBD1. The V gene's germline CDR1 is SGHVS and CDR2 FQNEAQ. There are 15 residues in the CDR3. The trim removed 5 bases at V and 3 bases at J, leaving 4 bases unmatched. In DNA, the CDR3 is TGTGCCAGCAGCCTAGGGACAGGGCCTAATGAAAAACTGTTTTTT. Protein product: CASSLGTGPNEKLFF.

The chain links TRBV27 to TRBJ1-1; tentative D call: TRBD1 (5 bases). Germline CDR1 MNHEY, CDR2 SMNVEV (reference sequence). Trimming removed 4 bases from V and 1 base from J, with 19 bases in between. This CDR3 is built from 17 residues. CDR3 nucleotide sequence: TGTGCCAGCAGTTCCTGGGGCGGCGGCAACGGGAACACTGAAGCTTTCTTT. Residues: CASSSWGGGNGNTEAFF.

The CDR3 is CASRNTGQENYNEQFF. As DNA, the CDR3 is TGTGCCAGCAGAAACACAGGGCAAGAGAACTACAATGAGCAGTTCTTC. The V call is TRBV25-1, the J call TRBJ2-1; possibly TRBD1 for D (6 bases). This CDR3 has 16 amino acids. Germline V gene data show CDR1 as MGHDK and CDR2 as SYGVNS. The V end was cut by 6 bases, the J end by 3 bases, with 18 bases between.

This sequence joins TRBV30 and TRBJ2-5; 9 bases agree with TRBD1. The ends lost 2 bases at V and 5 bases at J; junction bases unmatched: 3. CDR3 length: 13 residues. The germline V gene encodes CDR1 GTSNPN and CDR2 SVGIG (reference sequence). The CDR3 DNA follows: TGTGCCTGGAGTAACGGACAGGGGGAGACCCAGTACTTC. Protein: CAWSNGQGETQYF.

The rearrangement links TRBV27 to TRBJ1-2; weak D call: TRBD1 (6 bases). Looked up from germline, CDR1 is MNHEY and CDR2 is SMNVEV (reference sequence). The CDR3 contains 12 residues. V lost 2 bases, J lost 7 bases, and 8 bases lay in between. The CDR3 protein is CASSLQGFGYTF. The CDR3 coding sequence is TGTGCCAGCAGTTTACAGGGGTTTGGCTACACCTTC.

The V and J genes are TRBV6-5 and TRBJ2-3, with 8 bases fitting TRBD2. From germline, CDR1 is MNHEY and CDR2 SVGAGI. After removal of 4 bases from V and 1 base from J, the junction contained 4 bases not matched to a gene. CDR3 length equals 15 residues. CDR3 in amino acids: CASSSRGARTDTQYF. CDR3 bases: TGTGCCAGCAGTTCGCGGGGGGCTCGCACAGATACGCAGTATTTT.

V gene TRBV7-2 combines with J gene TRBJ2-5, with 15 bases identical to TRBD2. This CDR3 contains 14 residues. The V gene's germline CDR1 is SGHTA and CDR2 FQGNSA. Trimming cost V 7 bases and J 13 bases; bases outside gene matches: 10. The CDR3 DNA reads as TGTGCCAGCACACCGGGACTAGCGGGGGGTGTTCGGTACTTC. This codes for CASTPGLAGGVRYF. The entire variable domain, with the rest obtained from reference TRBV7-2 and TRBJ2-5, is as follows: GAGVSQSPSNKVTEKGKDVELRCDPISGHTALYWYRQSLGQGLEFLIYFQGNSAPDKSGLPSDRFSAERTGGSVSTLTIQRTQQEDSAVYLCASTPGLAGGVRYFGPGTRLLVL.

The J gene is TRBJ2-1, the V gene TRBV2; 7 positions match TRBD2. After removal of 6 bases from V and 15 bases from J, the junction contained 17 bases not matched to a gene. The CDR3 contains 14 residues. CDR1 is SNHLY, CDR2 FYNNEI, per germline. CDR3 coding DNA: TGTGCCAGCAGGAGGATCGGGGGGTCCTCCCGCGGGTTCTTC. It is translated as CASRRIGGSSRGFF.

This chain connects TRBV28 to TRBJ2-5; possibly TRBD2 for D (7 bases). This CDR3 is built from 18 residues. Germline V gene sequence: CDR1 MDHEN, CDR2 SYDVKM. Trimming removed 0 bases at V and 12 bases at J, with 29 bases between. CDR3 sequence (DNA): TGTGCCAGCAGTTTATGGCGGGGGCGGAAAACCCACCGGGTCTTCGAGTACTTC. It specifies CASSLWRGRKTHRVFEYF.

This rearrangement joins TRBV19 to TRBJ1-6, with D perhaps TRBD1 (5 bases). With 4 bases removed from V and 10 bases from J, the gap between germline ends came to 8 bases. The CDR3 length is 12 residues. Germline-derived CDR1 and CDR2 are LNHDA and SQIVND (reference sequence). CDR3 residues: CASSSQGSPLHF. CDR3 nucleotide sequence: TGTGCCAGTAGTAGTCAGGGATCACCCCTCCACTTT. Full variable domain (rest looked up from reference TRBV19 and TRBJ1-6): DGGITQSPKYLFRKEGQNVTLSCEQNLNHDAMYWYRQDPGQGLRLIYYSQIVNDFQKGDIAEGYSVSREKKESFPLTVTSAQKNPTAFYLCASSSQGSPLHFGNGTRLTVT.

The chain combines TRBV27 with TRBJ2-5, with D maybe TRBD1 (5 bases). The V gene lost 5 bases and the J gene lost 1 base, with 23 bases spanning the gap. This CDR3 spans 18 amino acids. Germline values: CDR1 MNHEY, CDR2 SMNVEV (reference sequence). CDR3 loop: CASSPRTLRLASQETQYF. The CDR3 region has the DNA TGTGCCAGCAGTCCAAGGACATTACGACTGGCCTCCCAAGAGACCCAGTACTTC.

The chain combines TRBV19 with TRBJ1-1, with 8 bases aligning to TRBD1. The V gene's germline CDR1 is LNHDA and CDR2 SQIVND (reference sequence). The CDR3 is made up of 14 amino acids. V lost 6 bases to trimming and J lost 11 bases; unmatched junction nucleotides: 14. DNA for the CDR3: TGTGCCAGTAGCTACGGGACAGGCGCCGCCGAGGCTTTCTTT. Translating gives CASSYGTGAAEAFF.

The chain uses TRBV5-5 and TRBJ2-7, with 11 nucleotides matching TRBD1. CDR1 is SGHKS, CDR2 YYEKEE, per germline (reference sequence). After removal of 3 bases from V and 2 bases from J, the junction contained 4 bases not matched to a gene. The CDR3 consists of 15 residues. CDR3 in amino acids: CASSWGQGVTYEQYF. The DNA of the CDR3 is TGTGCCAGCAGCTGGGGACAGGGGGTAACCTACGAGCAGTACTTC.

CDR3 sequence reads: CASSLVGHLNYGYTF. The CDR3, as DNA: TGTGCCAGCAGTTTAGTGGGACACCTTAACTATGGCTACACCTTC. V gene TRBV28 combines with J gene TRBJ1-2; TRBD1 might be the D (6 bases). The germline CDR1 and CDR2 sequences are MDHEN and SYDVKM. V lost 2 bases to trimming and J lost 1 base, with 11 bases between them. The CDR3 runs 15 residues.

The table lists this clone with a few counts. V and J are TRBV5-4 and TRBJ2-1; 7 nucleotides match TRBD2. V gave up 4 bases and J gave up 0 bases; unmatched junction bases: 4. Germline-derived CDR1 and CDR2 are SGHNT and YYREEE (reference sequence). CDR3 length: 15 residues. The CDR3 DNA reads TGTGCCAGCAGCGGGGGACTAACCTCCTACAATGAGCAGTTCTTC. Its protein is CASSGGLTSYNEQFF.

The rearrangement uses TRBV9 and TRBJ1-4; 7 bases align to TRBD1. Germline V gene sequence: CDR1 SGDLS, CDR2 YYNGEE. The V segment lost 2 bases and the J segment 1 base; nucleotides outside the gene matches: 2. The length of the CDR3 is 15 residues. The CDR3 protein is CASSVGQITNEKLFF. In nucleotides, the CDR3 is TGTGCCAGCAGCGTGGGACAGATAACTAATGAAAAACTGTTTTTT.

This chain connects TRBV7-2 to TRBJ2-1, with D perhaps matching TRBD2 (6 bases). The CDR3 is 15 amino acids. Looked up from germline, CDR1 is SGHTA and CDR2 is FQGNSA. V lost 2 bases and J 0 bases, leaving 8 bases between the germline ends. The CDR3 region is CASSLTSSSYNEQFF. CDR3 DNA sequence: TGTGCCAGCAGCTTAACTAGCAGCTCCTACAATGAGCAGTTCTTC.